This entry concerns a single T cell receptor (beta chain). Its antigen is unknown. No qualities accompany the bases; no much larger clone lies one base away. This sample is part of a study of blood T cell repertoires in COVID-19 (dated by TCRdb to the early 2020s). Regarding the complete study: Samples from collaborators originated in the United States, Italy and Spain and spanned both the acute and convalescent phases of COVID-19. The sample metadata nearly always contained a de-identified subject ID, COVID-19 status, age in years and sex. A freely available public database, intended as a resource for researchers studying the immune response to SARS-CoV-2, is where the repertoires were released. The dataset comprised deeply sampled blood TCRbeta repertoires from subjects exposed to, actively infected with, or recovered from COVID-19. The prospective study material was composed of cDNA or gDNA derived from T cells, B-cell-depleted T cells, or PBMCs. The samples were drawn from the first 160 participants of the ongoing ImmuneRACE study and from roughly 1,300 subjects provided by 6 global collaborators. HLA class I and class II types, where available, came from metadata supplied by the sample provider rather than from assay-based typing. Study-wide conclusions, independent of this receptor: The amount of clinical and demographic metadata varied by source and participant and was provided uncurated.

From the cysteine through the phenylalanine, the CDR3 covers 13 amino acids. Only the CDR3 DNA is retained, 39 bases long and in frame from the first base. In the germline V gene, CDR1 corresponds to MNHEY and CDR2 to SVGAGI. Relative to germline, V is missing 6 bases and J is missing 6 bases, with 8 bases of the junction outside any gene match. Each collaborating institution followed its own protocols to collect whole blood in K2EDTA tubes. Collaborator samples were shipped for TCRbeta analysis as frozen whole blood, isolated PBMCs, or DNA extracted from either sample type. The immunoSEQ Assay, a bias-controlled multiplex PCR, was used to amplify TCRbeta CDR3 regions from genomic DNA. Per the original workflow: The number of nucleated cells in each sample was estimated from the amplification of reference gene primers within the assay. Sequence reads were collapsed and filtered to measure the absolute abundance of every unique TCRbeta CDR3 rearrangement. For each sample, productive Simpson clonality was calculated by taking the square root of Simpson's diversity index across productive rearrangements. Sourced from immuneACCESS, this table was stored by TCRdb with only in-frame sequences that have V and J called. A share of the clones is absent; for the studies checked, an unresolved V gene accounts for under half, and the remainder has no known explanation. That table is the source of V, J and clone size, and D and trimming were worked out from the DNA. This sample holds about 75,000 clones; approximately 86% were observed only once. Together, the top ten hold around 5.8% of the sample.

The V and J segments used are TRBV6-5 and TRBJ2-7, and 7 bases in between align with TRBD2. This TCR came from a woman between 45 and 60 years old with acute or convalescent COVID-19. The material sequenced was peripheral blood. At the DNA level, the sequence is TGTGCCAGCAGCCCCATCGGGGAGGGCGAGCAGTACTTC. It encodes CASSPIGEGEQYF.